Listed here is a single TCR beta chain. What it binds is not known. The CDR3 extends over 13 amino acids. The germline gives CDR1 MNHEY, CDR2 SMNVEV (reference sequence). J lost 7 bases, V lost 6 bases, and 5 bases had no gene match. The data belong to a study of T cells in Graves' hyperthyroidism and ophthalmopathy. Regarding the study as a whole: Onset of ophthalmopathy came a median roughly 6.4 months after the model predicted it. Peripheral blood also featured most of the thyroid clonotypes expanded above 0.001.

A patient was excluded if there was uncontrolled infection, other autoimmune disease, pregnancy or lactation. RNA transcripts were the template for amplifying TCR beta CDR3 regions. Carried out on the TCR CDR3, a first-round RT-PCR used the HTBI primer set. TCRdb re-derived calls from the multiplex PCR reads in MiXCR, one entry per CDR3 protein. The sample includes approximately 400,000 distinct CDR3 sequences, 15% to 17% of them seen just once. Sequencing used blood. This chain links TRBV27 with TRBJ2-5; the match to TRBD1 covers 10 bases. This TCR came from a woman aged 18 to 35 with Graves' hyperthyroidism that later progressed to Graves' ophthalmopathy. CDR3 nucleotide sequence: TGTGCCAGCAGGGGACAGGGGAGAGGGACCCAGTACTTC. Encoded protein: CASRGQGRGTQYF.